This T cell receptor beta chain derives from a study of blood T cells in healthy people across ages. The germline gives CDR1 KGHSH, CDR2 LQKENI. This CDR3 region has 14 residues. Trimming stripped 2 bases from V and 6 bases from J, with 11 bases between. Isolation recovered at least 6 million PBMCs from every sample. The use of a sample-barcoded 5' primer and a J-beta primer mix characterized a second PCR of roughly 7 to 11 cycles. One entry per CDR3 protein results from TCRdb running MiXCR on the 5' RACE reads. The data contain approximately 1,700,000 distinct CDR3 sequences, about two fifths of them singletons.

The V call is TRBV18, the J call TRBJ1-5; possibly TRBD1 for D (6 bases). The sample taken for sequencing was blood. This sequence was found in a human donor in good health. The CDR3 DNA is TGTGCCAGCTCACCAGGGGACAATCGTCAGCCCCAGCATTTT. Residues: CASSPGDNRQPQHF. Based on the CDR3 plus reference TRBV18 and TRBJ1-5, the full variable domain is NAGVMQNPRHLVRRRGQEARLRCSPMKGHSHVYWYRQLPEEGLKFMVYLQKENIIDESGMPKERFSAEFPKEGPSILRIQQVVRGDSAAYFCASSPGDNRQPQHFGDGTRLSIL.